This T cell receptor beta chain was profiled in a study of cytomegalovirus exposure and HLA in healthy donors. With V trimmed by 0 bases and J by 5 bases, 8 bases remained unmatched. There are 16 residues in the CDR3. Germline V gene sequence: CDR1 SQVTM, CDR2 ANQGSEA. The method was immunoSEQ multiplex PCR; TCRdb's version includes in-frame clones alone and lacks a portion of them. The sample holds 150,000 or so clones, 85% seen once. This clone was counted only a few times. The receptor was isolated from a man aged 30 to 39 in good health and CMV-seropositive. Material for sequencing was PBMCs. This chain uses TRBV29-1 with TRBJ2-1, with TRBD2 matching 9 bases. CDR3 bases: TGCAGCGTTGAAGAGCAAGCCAGCGGGGGGAACAATGAGCAGTTCTTC. Translating it yields CSVEEQASGGNNEQFF.